The 26 T cell receptor beta chains presented below share a single source sample, sequenced in a study of OX40 agonist ivuxolimab in advanced cancers. Method: immunoSEQ multiplex PCR; TCRdb's copy keeps in-frame clones and lacks some. Seen here are around 65,000 clones, 92% observed once, and the top ten hold roughly 12%. The material was CD4+ or CD8+ T cells sorted from blood, obtained in a trial of the OX40 agonist ivuxolimab. All receptors come from an adult with an advanced solid tumor such as melanoma, head and neck, liver or kidney cancer.

The chain uses TRBV7-9 and TRBJ2-1; 7 bases agree with TRBD1. Losses at the gene ends were 0 bases for V and 6 bases for J; bases not matched to a gene: 5. The CDR3 extends over 15 amino acids. Germline-derived CDR1 and CDR2 are SEHNR and FQNEAQ (reference sequence). CDR3 sequence: CASSLAQGVFNEQFF. As DNA, the CDR3 is TGTGCCAGCAGCTTAGCTCAGGGGGTTTTCAATGAGCAGTTCTTC.

The chain recombines TRBV2 with TRBJ2-7; no clear D gene. The CDR3 has 14 amino acids. The germline CDR1 and CDR2 sequences are SNHLY and FYNNEI. V was trimmed by 2 bases and J by 6 bases, leaving 14 bases between them. CDR3 DNA: TGTGCCAGCAGTGAATTAACGTCACGCTTCGAGCAGTACTTC. Protein sequence: CASSELTSRFEQYF. The whole variable domain, remainder taken from reference TRBV2 and TRBJ2-7, is EPEVTQTPSHQVTQMGQEVILRCVPISNHLYFYWYRQILGQKVEFLVSFYNNEISEKSEIFDDQFSVERPDGSNFTLKIRSTKLEDSAMYFCASSELTSRFEQYFGPGTRLTVT.

V usage is TRBV18 and J usage is TRBJ2-3; 11 nucleotides match TRBD2. Germline CDR1 KGHSH, CDR2 LQKENI. This CDR3 contains 19 residues. V gave up 4 bases and J gave up 2 bases; unmatched junction bases: 14. CDR3 bases: TGTGCCAGCTCACATCCCGGGACTAGCGGAGCACTGTACACAGATACGCAGTATTTT. Translated, it gives CASSHPGTSGALYTDTQYF.

V and J are TRBV25-1 and TRBJ2-7, with 10 bases lining up with TRBD1. The CDR3 contains 13 residues. The germline V gene encodes CDR1 MGHDK and CDR2 SYGVNS. V lost 3 bases to trimming and J lost 7 bases; unmatched junction nucleotides: 3. CDR3 coding DNA: TGTGCCAGCAGTGAGACAGGGGGCGGTGAGCAGTACTTC. Protein product: CASSETGGGEQYF.

The rearrangement links TRBV7-3 to TRBJ2-3, with D perhaps TRBD1 (6 bases). This CDR3 has 12 residues. The V and J ends lost 4 bases and 4 bases respectively, with 6 bases between them. Germline-derived CDR1 and CDR2 are SGHTA and FQGTGA. CDR3 residues: CASSSGADTQYF. In nucleotides, the CDR3 is TGTGCCAGCAGCTCAGGGGCAGATACGCAGTATTTT.

The chain is built from TRBV2 and TRBJ2-3; no firm D call. CDR3 size: 15 residues. Per germline, CDR1 SNHLY and CDR2 FYNNEI. Trimming removed 4 bases at V and 1 base at J, with 12 bases between. The CDR3, as DNA: TGTGCCAGCAGTGGGGTTGCCGCGGGCACAGATACGCAGTATTTT. Translating it yields CASSGVAAGTDTQYF.

The chain is built from TRBV6-6 and TRBJ1-1; D not resolved. Germline CDR1 reads MNHNY; CDR2 reads SVGAGI (reference sequence). Trimming cost V 0 bases and J 4 bases, with 9 bases left between them. This CDR3 has 14 residues. CDR3 bases: TGTGCCAGCAGTTACTCACCCGACGGCACTGAAGCTTTCTTT. It codes for CASSYSPDGTEAFF.

With regard to this clone: Additional DNA sequences in this sample encode the identical CDR3. This chain connects TRBV5-4 to TRBJ1-5, with unresolved D. The germline gives CDR1 SGHNT, CDR2 YYREEE (reference sequence). The CDR3 loop spans 12 amino acids. V lost 0 bases, J lost 6 bases, and 4 bases lay in between. The CDR3 DNA reads as TGTGCCAGCAGCTTGGAGGGTCAGCCCCAGCATTTT. The encoded protein is CASSLEGQPQHF.

This clone was detected only once. This chain's CDR3 is CASSFGLNTGELFF. The DNA for the CDR3 is TGTGCCAGCAGTTTTGGGCTGAACACCGGGGAGCTGTTTTTT. V is TRBV6-5 and J is TRBJ2-2, with no clear D. CDR1 and CDR2 from the germline V gene are MNHEY and SVGAGI. V lost 4 bases to trimming and J lost 1 base, with 7 bases between them. There are 14 residues in the CDR3.

CDR3 amino acids: CASSRELSTDTQYF. The CDR3 DNA sequence: TGTGCCAGCAGTAGGGAGCTAAGCACAGATACGCAGTATTTT. This chain joins TRBV2 and TRBJ2-3; D possibly corresponds to TRBD2 (5 bases). V was trimmed by 5 bases and J by 0 bases, leaving 9 bases between them. Per the germline V gene, CDR1 is SNHLY and CDR2 is FYNNEI. The CDR3 covers 14 residues.

This clone was detected a few times. The chain joins TRBV7-9 to TRBJ1-5; D may be TRBD1 (5 bases). V dropped 2 bases and J dropped 3 bases, with 8 bases sitting between them. The CDR3 is made up of 14 amino acids. The germline CDR1 and CDR2 sequences are SEHNR and FQNEAQ (reference sequence). In nucleotides, the CDR3 is TGTGCCAGCAGCTTAACTGGGGCCAATCAGCCCCAGCATTTT. Protein sequence: CASSLTGANQPQHF.

V is TRBV4-1 and J is TRBJ2-7; 9 bases map to TRBD1. The V and J ends lost 0 bases and 7 bases, in that order; junction bases with no gene match: 7. From germline, CDR1 is MGHRA and CDR2 YSYEKL. The CDR3 consists of 15 residues. The CDR3 protein is CASSQDRGTGREQYF. CDR3 bases: TGCGCCAGCAGCCAAGATCGCGGGACAGGGAGGGAGCAGTACTTC.

This chain uses TRBV29-1 with TRBJ2-2; either TRBD1 or TRBD2 may supply D (6 bases each). Germline assignment: CDR1 SQVTM and CDR2 ANQGSEA. The CDR3 totals 15 residues. V dropped 3 bases and J dropped 5 bases, with 16 bases sitting between them. Written as DNA, the CDR3 is TGCAGCGTTGACAGCACGGGGGCAGGGACCGGGGAGCTGTTTTTT. It yields the protein CSVDSTGAGTGELFF.

The chain carries TRBV4-1 and TRBJ1-4; D might be TRBD1 (5 bases). V was shortened by 2 bases and J by 6 bases, with 10 bases between the two germline ends. CDR1 and CDR2 (germline): MGHRA, YSYEKL. This CDR3 contains 14 residues. The CDR3 coding sequence is TGCGCCAGCAGCCAACAGGGAGAGGATGAAAAACTGTTTTTT. Amino acid sequence: CASSQQGEDEKLFF.

The chain combines TRBV27 with TRBJ2-7; D possibly matches TRBD1 or TRBD2 (5 bases each). V lost 3 bases to trimming and J lost 4 bases, with 19 bases between them. Germline CDR1 and CDR2: MNHEY and SMNVEV (reference sequence). The CDR3 contains 16 residues. CDR3 nucleotide sequence: TGTGCCAGCAGTTTGGTCCCGGGACCCCAACCTTACGAGCAGTACTTC. This encodes CASSLVPGPQPYEQYF.

V and J are TRBV12-5 and TRBJ1-1, with D possibly TRBD1 on 6 matching bases. The CDR3 covers 15 residues. V lost 0 bases to trimming and J lost 7 bases, with 15 bases between them. In germline, CDR1 is LGHNT, CDR2 FRNRAP. The CDR3 reads CASGLVREGVSEAFF. CDR3 bases: TGTGCTAGTGGTTTGGTACGAGAGGGGGTAAGTGAAGCTTTCTTT.

This chain connects TRBV4-1 to TRBJ1-2; D is uncertain. Germline CDR1 and CDR2: MGHRA and YSYEKL. Trimming took off 4 bases at V and 5 bases at J, with 20 bases between the two ends. The CDR3 sequence is 16 residues long. The CDR3, as DNA: TGCGCCAGCAGCCGAGACGGGGATCCCACATTTTATGGCTACACCTTC. Its protein is CASSRDGDPTFYGYTF.

The V gene is TRBV7-9, the J gene TRBJ1-1, with a possible D match to TRBD1 (6 bases). This CDR3 is 17 amino acids long. With 6 bases removed from V and 0 bases from J, the gap between germline ends came to 20 bases. Germline CDR1 is SEHNR and CDR2 is FQNEAQ (reference sequence). The CDR3 region is CASSLPGDTPMNTEAFF. The CDR3 DNA is TGTGCCAGCAGTTTACCAGGGGACACCCCGATGAACACTGAAGCTTTCTTT.

The chain has TRBV6-5 and TRBJ2-2; unclear D gene. The CDR3 consists of 14 residues. The germline V gene encodes CDR1 MNHEY and CDR2 SVGAGI. V was clipped by 8 bases and J by 1 base, with 11 bases between them. CDR3 sequence (DNA): TGTGCCAGCCTCCCGGTCCGGAACACCGGGGAGCTGTTTTTT. It translates to CASLPVRNTGELFF.

The chain carries TRBV9 and TRBJ1-1; 10 bases line up with TRBD1. After removal of 4 bases from V and 5 bases from J, the junction contained 8 bases not matched to a gene. The germline V gene has CDR1 SGDLS and CDR2 YYNGEE. This CDR3 is built from 15 residues. The CDR3 nucleotides are TGTGCCAGCAGCAGAGCCGACAGGGGGCTGACTGAAGCTTTCTTT. Translating gives CASSRADRGLTEAFF.

The J gene is TRBJ2-1, the V gene TRBV9; the D gene is possibly TRBD2 (5 bases). V lost 4 bases and J 1 base, leaving 12 bases between the germline ends. This CDR3 has 15 residues. The germline V gene encodes CDR1 SGDLS and CDR2 YYNGEE. This CDR3 is CASSPSGASYNEQFF. CDR3 coding DNA: TGTGCCAGCAGCCCGAGCGGAGCTTCCTACAATGAGCAGTTCTTC.

This chain links TRBV7-9 with TRBJ2-7; D unresolved. The CDR3 extends over 13 amino acids. The V gene's germline CDR1 is SEHNR and CDR2 FQNEAQ (reference sequence). Trimming took off 1 base at V and 3 bases at J, with 7 bases between the two ends. This CDR3 reads CASSLGPYYEQYF. CDR3 DNA sequence: TGTGCCAGCAGCTTAGGGCCTTACTACGAGCAGTACTTC.

The V call is TRBV7-2, the J call TRBJ2-3; D gene unclear. Germline V gene lookup returns CDR1 SGHTA and CDR2 FQGNSA. Trimming removed 5 bases at V and 3 bases at J, with 18 bases between. CDR3 length: 16 amino acids. CDR3 sequence (DNA): TGTGCCAGCAGCCAAATCTGGGAAGGCGTGACAGATACGCAGTATTTT. Residues: CASSQIWEGVTDTQYF.

V usage is TRBV27 and J usage is TRBJ2-7, with 9 nucleotides matching TRBD1. V gave up 5 bases and J gave up 2 bases; unmatched junction bases: 10. From germline, CDR1 is MNHEY and CDR2 SMNVEV (reference sequence). The CDR3 has 16 amino acids. As DNA, the CDR3 is TGTGCCAGCAGTGAAACTTCCGGGACAGGGACCTACGAGCAGTACTTC. This translates into CASSETSGTGTYEQYF.

V and J are TRBV19 and TRBJ2-7; tentatively, D is TRBD1 or TRBD2 (6 bases each). Germline V gene data show CDR1 as LNHDA and CDR2 as SQIVND (reference sequence). Trimming pared 8 bases from V and 5 bases from J, leaving 16 bases between. The CDR3 totals 13 residues. Here the CDR3 reads CASSGAPWHEQYF. CDR3 DNA sequence: TGTGCCAGTTCGGGGGCCCCCTGGCACGAGCAGTACTTC.

CDR3 DNA sequence: TGTGCTAGTGGAGCAGGGGATACTGAAGCTTTCTTT. Its translation: CASGAGDTEAFF. This rearrangement joins TRBV12-5 to TRBJ1-1; tentatively, D is TRBD1 (6 bases). The germline gives CDR1 LGHNT, CDR2 FRNRAP. The CDR3 spans 12 residues. With 6 bases removed from V and 5 bases from J, the gap between germline ends came to 10 bases.